The entry that follows covers one T cell receptor beta chain sequence. Its antigen specificity is not known. No base quality information exists; no much larger clone differs at one position. The data stem from a study of blood T cell repertoires in COVID-19 (dated by TCRdb to the early 2020s). In the study overall: The collaborator samples originated in the United States, Italy and Spain and spanned the acute and convalescent phases of COVID-19. The dataset comprised deeply sampled blood TCRbeta repertoires from subjects exposed to, actively infected with, or recovered from COVID-19. Sample metadata almost always included a de-identified subject ID, COVID-19 status, age in years and sex. The prospective study material was composed of cDNA or gDNA derived from T cells, B-cell-depleted T cells, or PBMCs. The repertoires were released in a freely available public database meant as a resource for research on the immune response to SARS-CoV-2. Samples came from the ongoing ImmuneRACE study (first 160 participants) plus 1,254 subjects from 6 global collaborators. HLA class I and class II types, where available, came from metadata supplied by the sample provider rather than from assay-based typing. Beyond this particular receptor, the publication reports: The quantity of clinical and demographic metadata differed by source and by participant and was supplied without curation.

Each collaborating institution followed its own protocols to collect whole blood in K2EDTA tubes. For TCRbeta analysis, collaborator samples were shipped as frozen whole blood, as isolated PBMCs, or as DNA extracted from either sample type. The immunoSEQ Assay, a bias-controlled multiplex PCR, was used to amplify TCRbeta CDR3 regions from genomic DNA. From the authors' description of their analysis: Within the assay, amplification of reference gene primers was used to estimate how many nucleated cells each sample contained. To quantify the absolute abundance of each unique TCRbeta CDR3 rearrangement, sequence reads were collapsed and filtered. For each sample, productive Simpson clonality was calculated by taking the square root of Simpson's diversity index across productive rearrangements. TCRdb limited this immuneACCESS table to in-frame rearrangements with V and J called. A share of clones is missing; checked studies link under half to unresolved V genes, and the rest is unexplained. V, J and clone size are taken as reported in that table, and D and trimming were inferred from the DNA itself. Counted in this sample were some 74,000 clones; 65% to 90% of them appeared once. 40% to 45% of the sample is taken by the ten largest.

The sequenced sample consisted of peripheral blood. This clonotype was sampled from an elderly man with acute or convalescent COVID-19.

The CDR3 region reads CASSPVRNTEAFF. The sequenced DNA is TGTGCCAGCAGTCCAGTCAGGAACACTGAAGCTTTCTTT. Recombination joined TRBV7-9 with TRBJ1-1; no confident D gene assignment can be made. The germline V gene encodes CDR1 SEHNR and CDR2 FQNEAQ (reference sequence). V was cut back by 6 bases and J by 1 base, leaving a gap of 9 bases between them. The CDR3, from cysteine to phenylalanine, totals 13 residues. Only the CDR3 DNA is retained, 39 bases long and in frame from the first base.